This is a list of T cell receptor beta chains from one sample in a study of cytomegalovirus exposure and HLA in healthy donors. Measured with immunoSEQ multiplex PCR; TCRdb has only the in-frame clones, and not every one. Altogether 90,000 to 150,000 clones are present, roughly 82% being singletons, with the ten largest covering approximately 4.9%. Sequencing was performed on PBMCs. Source of these receptors: a man aged 18 to 35 in good health and CMV-seronegative. CDR3s include the opening cysteine and the closing phenylalanine or tryptophan. Fields, in order: D gene, clone size, V gene, J gene, CDR3 protein, CDR3 DNA. D genes are given only for firm matches. Some rows mark clone size as missing; the rest say once, few, many or name a class of expanded clone.

D: NA
size: few
V: TRBV27
J: TRBJ1-2
CDR3: CASNHYRDNYERYTF
DNA: TGTGCCAGCAATCATTACCGGGACAACTATGAACGCTACACCTTC

D: TRBD1
size: NA
V: TRBV19
J: TRBJ1-5
CDR3: CASSSRTRGPSNQPQHF
DNA: TGTGCCAGTAGTTCGCGCACTAGGGGGCCTAGCAATCAGCCCCAGCATTTT

D: TRBD1
size: NA
V: TRBV9
J: TRBJ2-2
CDR3: CASSVGPGTGIGNTGELFF
DNA: TGTGCCAGCAGCGTGGGTCCCGGGACAGGGATCGGAAACACCGGGGAGCTGTTTTTT

D: TRBD2
size: once
V: TRBV7-8
J: TRBJ2-2
CDR3: CASSRNLAGGPGELFF
DNA: TGTGCCAGCAGCCGAAACCTAGCGGGAGGGCCCGGGGAGCTGTTTTTT

D: NA
size: once
V: TRBV2
J: TRBJ2-7
CDR3: CASSPQGRYEQYF
DNA: TGTGCCAGCAGTCCACAGGGGAGGTACGAGCAGTACTTC

D: TRBD2
size: NA
V: TRBV5-1
J: TRBJ2-5
CDR3: CASSPGLAGNYQETQYF
DNA: TGCGCCAGCAGCCCTGGACTAGCGGGGAATTACCAAGAGACCCAGTACTTC

D: TRBD1
size: NA
V: TRBV30
J: TRBJ2-2
CDR3: CAWEELGQGTSGELFF
DNA: TGTGCCTGGGAGGAGCTGGGACAGGGGACGTCCGGGGAGCTGTTTTTT

D: TRBD2
size: NA
V: TRBV7-9
J: TRBJ2-1
CDR3: CASSGLAGGTAYNEQFF
DNA: TGTGCCAGCAGCGGCCTAGCGGGAGGAACGGCCTACAATGAGCAGTTCTTC

D: NA
size: NA
V: TRBV21-1
J: TRBJ2-4
CDR3: CASSPLAKNIQYF
DNA: TGTGCCAGCAGCCCACTAGCCAAAAACATTCAGTACTTC

D: NA
size: NA
V: TRBV29-1
J: TRBJ1-4
CDR3: CSVEVFGGKTNEKLFF
DNA: TGCAGCGTTGAAGTTTTCGGGGGTAAGACTAATGAAAAACTGTTTTTT

D: NA
size: NA
V: TRBV6-6
J: TRBJ2-3
CDR3: CASTKQGRTDTQYF
DNA: TGTGCCAGCACCAAACAGGGACGCACAGATACGCAGTATTTT

D: TRBD1
size: NA
V: TRBV6-1
J: TRBJ1-1
CDR3: CASIFQGAGTEAFF
DNA: TGTGCCAGCATTTTCCAGGGGGCAGGCACTGAAGCTTTCTTT

D: TRBD1
size: few
V: TRBV2
J: TRBJ1-2
CDR3: CAILDRVYGYTF
DNA: TGTGCCATCCTGGACAGGGTTTATGGCTACACCTTC

D: TRBD1
size: NA
V: TRBV11-2
J: TRBJ2-7
CDR3: CASSLDGQGSYEQYF
DNA: TGTGCCAGCAGCTTAGACGGACAGGGATCCTACGAGCAGTACTTC

D: TRBD1
size: NA
V: TRBV5-7
J: TRBJ2-1
CDR3: CASSLRQGQGNEQFF
DNA: TGTGCCAGCAGCTTAAGACAGGGTCAGGGCAATGAGCAGTTCTTC

D: TRBD1
size: NA
V: TRBV6-5
J: TRBJ1-4
CDR3: CASSYSRGVTNEKLFF
DNA: TGTGCCAGCAGTTACTCCAGGGGGGTAACTAATGAAAAACTGTTTTTT

D: TRBD1
size: NA
V: TRBV7-2
J: TRBJ2-1
CDR3: CASSLLGQGNNEQFF
DNA: TGTGCCAGCAGCTTATTGGGACAGGGAAACAATGAGCAGTTCTTC

D: TRBD1
size: NA
V: TRBV2
J: TRBJ2-7
CDR3: CASTRTGNYEQYF
DNA: TGTGCCAGCACCCGGACAGGGAACTACGAGCAGTACTTC

D: NA
size: NA
V: TRBV15
J: TRBJ2-3
CDR3: CATSRDRGTDTQYF
DNA: TGTGCCACCAGCAGAGACAGGGGTACAGATACGCAGTATTTT

D: NA
size: NA
V: TRBV6-6
J: TRBJ2-3
CDR3: CASSYRDLTDTQYF
DNA: TGTGCCAGCAGTTACCGCGACTTAACAGATACGCAGTATTTT

D: NA
size: once
V: TRBV30
J: TRBJ1-5
CDR3: CAWSVAQGQPQHF
DNA: TGTGCCTGGAGTGTCGCGCAGGGTCAGCCCCAGCATTTT

D: TRBD1
size: NA
V: TRBV30
J: TRBJ1-2
CDR3: CAWSGETGYGYTF
DNA: TGTGCCTGGAGTGGGGAGACAGGGTATGGCTATACCTTC

D: NA
size: NA
V: TRBV6-4
J: TRBJ1-2
CDR3: CASSDSQRGYGYTF
DNA: TGTGCCAGCAGTGACTCTCAAAGGGGCTATGGCTACACCTTC

D: TRBD2
size: NA
V: TRBV19
J: TRBJ2-7
CDR3: CASSMRGSGGGEQYF
DNA: TGTGCCAGTAGTATGCGAGGTAGCGGGGGCGGAGAGCAGTACTTC

D: TRBD1
size: NA
V: TRBV25-1
J: TRBJ1-1
CDR3: CASSEYPEIATGRTEAFF
DNA: TGTGCCAGCAGTGAATATCCCGAAATCGCGACAGGGCGGACTGAAGCTTTCTTT

D: NA
size: NA
V: TRBV18
J: TRBJ2-7
CDR3: CASSPRRKPYEQYF
DNA: TGTGCCAGCTCCCCACGGCGGAAACCCTACGAGCAGTACTTC

D: TRBD1
size: NA
V: TRBV6-1
J: TRBJ1-2
CDR3: CASSESDRGLGYGYTF
DNA: TGTGCCAGCAGTGAATCCGACAGGGGGCTAGGCTATGGCTACACCTTC

D: NA
size: once
V: TRBV7-6
J: TRBJ2-3
CDR3: CASSSFGGSRTDTQYF
DNA: TGTGCCAGCAGCTCATTCGGCGGATCCCGCACAGATACGCAGTATTTT

D: NA
size: NA
V: TRBV11-2
J: TRBJ2-3
CDR3: CASSLDRTSTDTQYF
DNA: TGTGCCAGCAGCTTAGACCGAACTAGCACAGATACGCAGTATTTT

D: NA
size: once
V: TRBV5-1
J: TRBJ1-1
CDR3: CASSLTGQGTTEAFF
DNA: TGCGCCAGCAGCTTGACGGGGCAGGGGACCACTGAAGCTTTCTTT

D: TRBD1
size: NA
V: TRBV11-3
J: TRBJ2-7
CDR3: CASSLQGGEQYF
DNA: TGTGCCAGCAGTTTACAGGGGGGAGAGCAGTACTTC

D: TRBD1
size: NA
V: TRBV5-8
J: TRBJ1-5
CDR3: CASSLRQGNQPQHF
DNA: TGTGCCAGCAGCCTCAGACAGGGGAATCAGCCCCAGCATTTT

D: NA
size: NA
V: TRBV30
J: TRBJ1-4
CDR3: CAWSQGPNEKLFF
DNA: TGTGCCTGGAGTCAGGGGCCTAATGAAAAACTGTTTTTT

D: NA
size: NA
V: TRBV15
J: TRBJ2-1
CDR3: CATSGPLGRGGNNEQFF
DNA: TGTGCCACCAGCGGACCCCTGGGGCGAGGGGGTAATAACGAGCAGTTCTTC

D: NA
size: NA
V: TRBV5-6
J: TRBJ1-2
CDR3: CASSLSGGLSRSYGYTF
DNA: TGTGCCAGCAGTCTTAGTGGCGGGTTGAGCAGGAGCTATGGCTACACCTTC

D: TRBD1
size: NA
V: TRBV27
J: TRBJ2-7
CDR3: CASSSTGSSYEQYF
DNA: TGTGCCAGCAGTTCGACAGGGAGCTCCTACGAGCAGTACTTC

D: TRBD1
size: once
V: TRBV5-6
J: TRBJ2-2
CDR3: CASSLEGQGATGELFF
DNA: TGTGCCAGCAGCTTGGAGGGGCAGGGGGCCACCGGGGAGCTGTTTTTT